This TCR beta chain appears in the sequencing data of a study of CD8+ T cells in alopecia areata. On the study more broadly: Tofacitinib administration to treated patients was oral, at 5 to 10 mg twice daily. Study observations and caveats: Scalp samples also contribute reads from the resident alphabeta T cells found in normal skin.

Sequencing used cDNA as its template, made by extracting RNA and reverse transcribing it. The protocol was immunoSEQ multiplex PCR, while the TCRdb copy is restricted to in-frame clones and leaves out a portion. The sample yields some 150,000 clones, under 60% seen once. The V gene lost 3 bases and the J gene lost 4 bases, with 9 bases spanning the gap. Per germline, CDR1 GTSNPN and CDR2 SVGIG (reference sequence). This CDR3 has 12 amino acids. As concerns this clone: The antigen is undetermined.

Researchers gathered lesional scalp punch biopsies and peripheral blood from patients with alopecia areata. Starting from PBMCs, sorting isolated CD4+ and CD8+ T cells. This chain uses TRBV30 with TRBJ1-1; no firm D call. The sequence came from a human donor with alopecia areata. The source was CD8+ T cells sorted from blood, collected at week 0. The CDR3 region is CAWREGGTEAFF. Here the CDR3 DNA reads TGTGCCTGGAGGGAGGGTGGCACTGAAGCTTTCTTT.